The 32 T cell receptor beta chains presented below share a single source sample, sequenced in a study of T cells in Graves' hyperthyroidism and ophthalmopathy. RNA transcripts served as the template for amplifying TCR beta CDR3 regions. TCR CDR3 underwent first-round RT-PCR with the HTBI primer set. In TCRdb, the multiplex PCR reads were re-called with MiXCR into one record per CDR3 protein. The sample has over 450,000 distinct CDR3 sequences; 17% are singletons. Sequenced sample: blood. The receptors derive from a woman between 18 and 29 years old with Graves' ophthalmopathy.

This clonotype was detected many times. The CDR3 reads CASSPDSGNTEAFF. DNA for the CDR3: TGTGCCAGCAGTCCAGACAGCGGTAACACTGAAGCTTTCTTT. V usage is TRBV3-1 and J usage is TRBJ1-1; the D gene is possibly TRBD1 (5 bases). V was shortened by 6 bases and J by 2 bases, with 13 bases between the two germline ends. In germline, CDR1 is LGHDT, CDR2 YNNKEL (reference sequence). CDR3 size: 14 residues.

Note on this clonotype: This may be a read error: a much more frequent sequence differs by one nucleotide. The rearrangement links TRBV28 to TRBJ1-5, with D possibly being TRBD1 (5 bases). This CDR3 is 17 amino acids long. The germline gives CDR1 MDHEN, CDR2 SYDVKM. CDR3 in amino acids: CASSLQRWGHSNRPQHF. DNA of the CDR3: TGTGCCAGCAGCCTCCAGCGTTGGGGCCATAGCAATCGGCCCCAGCATTTT.

The chain has TRBV5-4 and TRBJ1-1, with D unclear. Germline V CDR1 and CDR2: SGHNT, YYREEE (reference sequence). The V gene lost 4 bases and the J gene lost 2 bases, with 12 bases spanning the gap. The CDR3 is 14 residues long. The CDR3 protein is CASSPRNLNTEAFF. Here the CDR3 DNA reads TGTGCCAGCAGCCCGAGGAACCTTAACACTGAAGCTTTCTTT.

The CDR3 DNA is TGCGCCAGCAGCCAAGAAGGACCCGAGCAGTTCTTC. Translating gives CASSQEGPEQFF. V gene TRBV4-3 combines with J gene TRBJ2-1; D is ambiguous. V lost 0 bases to trimming and J lost 10 bases, with 7 bases between them. The germline V gene encodes CDR1 LGHNA and CDR2 YSLEER. The CDR3 is 12 residues long.

V usage is TRBV20-1 and J usage is TRBJ2-1; 14 bases agree with TRBD2. Germline CDR1 is DFQATT and CDR2 is SNEGSKA (reference sequence). The CDR3 has 19 amino acids. Germline trimming cut 2 bases from V and 3 bases from J; bases unmatched to any gene: 12. CDR3 bases: TGCAGTGCTAGAAGGGGATTGACTAGCGGGAGGGCGGGCTACAATGAGCAGTTCTTC. Protein sequence: CSARRGLTSGRAGYNEQFF.

Comments on this clonotype: A much larger clone sits a single nucleotide away, making a read error possible. The rearrangement uses TRBV27 and TRBJ2-7, with 8 bases aligning to TRBD1. Germline CDR1 MNHEY, CDR2 SMNVEV (reference sequence). The CDR3 contains 15 residues. Trimming took 3 bases from V and 9 from J; bases not matched to a gene: 13. CDR3 residues: CASSLGAGGGGGQYF. The CDR3 region has the DNA TGTGCCAGCAGTTTGGGGGCAGGGGGCGGTGGGGGGCAGTACTTC.

This clonotype came up many times. The gene calls are TRBV12-3 or TRBV12-4 and TRBJ2-7; D may match TRBD1 or TRBD2 (5 bases each). This CDR3 is 16 amino acids long. Trimming cost V 6 bases and J 3 bases, with 21 bases left between them. CDR3 DNA: TGTGCCAGCAGCCTTTTCGCCGGGGACGCCGGCTACGAGCAGTACTTC. Translation gives CASSLFAGDAGYEQYF.

This clonotype occurred a few times. The chain couples TRBV20-1 to TRBJ1-4; D not resolved. V was trimmed by 5 bases and J by 3 bases, leaving 4 bases between them. CDR3 length: 11 residues. The germline CDR1 and CDR2 sequences are DFQATT and SNEGSKA (reference sequence). CDR3 coding DNA: TGCAGTGCTGGAGCTAATGAAAAACTGTTTTTT. It is translated as CSAGANEKLFF.

This clonotype was detected many times. CDR3 residues: CSARDRNRGRLAGTQYF. Here the CDR3 DNA reads TGCAGTGCTAGAGATCGCAACAGGGGGCGGCTAGCGGGAACTCAGTACTTC. The J gene is TRBJ2-5, the V gene TRBV20-1, with D perhaps TRBD1 or TRBD2 (9 bases each). Trimming pared 0 bases from V and 11 bases from J, leaving 28 bases between. Germline CDR1 DFQATT, CDR2 SNEGSKA (reference sequence). The CDR3 length is 17 residues.

As regards this clonotype: This may stem from a read error, because a much larger clone lies one nucleotide away. The CDR3 protein is CASRREGEIYNEQSF. The CDR3 nucleotides are TGTGCCAGCAGGCGCGAGGGGGAGATCTACAATGAGCAGTCCTTC. J is TRBJ2-1 and V is TRBV28; maybe TRBD1 (6 bases). Per germline, CDR1 MDHEN and CDR2 SYDVKM. The CDR3 loop spans 15 amino acids.

This clonotype was seen at least ten times. This sequence joins TRBV7-2 and TRBJ2-3, with a possible D match to TRBD2 (6 bases). CDR1 and CDR2 (germline): SGHTA, FQGNSA. This CDR3 is 16 amino acids long. Deletions cut 3 bases from V and 6 bases from J, with 19 bases between. CDR3 protein: CASSLGRDDGLDTQYF. The DNA for the CDR3 is TGTGCCAGCAGCTTGGGGCGGGACGACGGATTGGATACGCAGTATTTT. The whole variable domain, filled in from reference TRBV7-2 and TRBJ2-3, reads GAGVSQSPSNKVTEKGKDVELRCDPISGHTALYWYRQSLGQGLEFLIYFQGNSAPDKSGLPSDRFSAERTGGSVSTLTIQRTQQEDSAVYLCASSLGRDDGLDTQYFGPGTRLTVL.

Ten or more counts support this clonotype. The chain employs TRBV27 and TRBJ1-2; D possibly corresponds to TRBD1 (5 bases). V lost 3 bases and J lost 4, with 15 bases in between. Germline-derived CDR1 and CDR2 are MNHEY and SMNVEV (reference sequence). This CDR3 region has 15 residues. The CDR3 sequence is CASSFSGTPLYGYTF. As DNA, the CDR3 is TGTGCCAGCAGTTTCTCCGGGACCCCTCTCTATGGCTACACCTTC.

This clonotype has at least ten counts. The gene calls are TRBV5-1 and TRBJ2-1; 14 nucleotides align to TRBD2. Germline CDR1 and CDR2: SGHRS and YFSETQ. J lost 4 bases, V lost 4 bases, and 7 bases had no gene match. The CDR3 covers 17 residues. CDR3 nucleotides: TGCGCCAGCAGCCTGGGACTAGCGGGAGTGTCGTACAATGAGCAGTTCTTC. Amino acid sequence: CASSLGLAGVSYNEQFF.

Note on this clonotype: Since the CDR3 does not end with the conserved phenylalanine or tryptophan, this likely comes from a read error. The V and J genes are TRBV11-3 and TRBJ2-5; 10 bases map to TRBD1. Germline-derived CDR1 and CDR2 are SGHNT and YENEEA. V was pared by 5 bases and J by 2 bases, with 5 bases of the junction left unmatched. CDR3 length: 15 amino acids. CDR3 sequence reads: CASSARQGAQETQYS. In DNA, the CDR3 is TGTGCCAGCAGCGCTAGACAGGGGGCTCAAGAGACCCAGTACTCC.

This clonotype was recorded at least ten times. The V and J genes are TRBV5-8 and TRBJ1-1; 9 bases fit TRBD1. Germline V CDR1 and CDR2: SGHTS, YDEGEE. CDR3 length: 16 amino acids. The J segment lost 2 bases and the V segment lost 4 bases, leaving 9 bases of the junction unmatched. CDR3 nucleotides: TGTGCCAGCAGCGCACCGGGACAGGGATCCAACACTGAAGCTTTCTTT. Its translation is CASSAPGQGSNTEAFF.

Only a few counts were recorded for this clonotype. A much larger clone lies one base from this, so it may be a read error. The chain recombines TRBV6-1 with TRBJ1-1; 7 nucleotides match TRBD1. Germline assignment: CDR1 MNHNS and CDR2 SASEGT. The CDR3 sequence is 14 residues long. The CDR3: CAGSPAGGDTEAFF. CDR3 nucleotide sequence: TGTGCCGGCAGTCCCGCAGGGGGGGACACTGAAGCTTTCTTT.

This clonotype showed up many times. This chain connects TRBV20-1 to TRBJ1-6, with TRBD1 identical over 8 bases. With V trimmed by 5 bases and J by 7 bases, 7 bases remained unmatched. The CDR3 runs to 14 residues. CDR1 is DFQATT, CDR2 SNEGSKA, per germline (reference sequence). The CDR3 coding sequence is TGCAGTGCTCAAGGACAGGGAGAGAATTCACCCCTCCACTTT. Encoded protein: CSAQGQGENSPLHF.

In its sample, this clonotype was seen many times. The chain couples TRBV28 to TRBJ1-2; a weak D match, TRBD1 (5 bases). V shed 7 bases and J shed 4 bases, with 19 bases lying between them. CDR1 is MDHEN and CDR2 is SYDVKM in the germline V gene. The CDR3 loop spans 15 amino acids. The CDR3 DNA follows: TGTGCCAGCACAAGGAGGGGCAGCTCATCCTATGGCTACACCTTC. Translating it yields CASTRRGSSSYGYTF.

This clonotype was found many times. The V call is TRBV11-3, the J call TRBJ2-1; 10 nucleotides align to TRBD2. With 0 bases clipped from V and 5 bases from J, the junction kept 10 bases outside the gene matches. CDR3 size: 18 residues. The germline CDR1 and CDR2 sequences are SGHNT and YENEEA. In nucleotides, the CDR3 is TGTGCCAGCAGCTTAGAGCCCCCCACTAGCGGGACGAACAATGAGCAGTTCTTC. It yields the protein CASSLEPPTSGTNNEQFF.

This clonotype was recorded at least ten times. The chain combines TRBV29-1 with TRBJ2-3; TRBD1 agrees at 10 bases. CDR1 and CDR2 (germline): SQVTM, ANQGSEA. This CDR3 contains 11 residues. The DNA of the CDR3 is TGCACCGGACAGGGGGCAGATACGCAGTATTTT. The encoded protein is CTGQGADTQYF.

This rearrangement joins TRBV18 to TRBJ2-5; D remains ambiguous. The CDR3 covers 14 residues. The germline CDR1 and CDR2 sequences are KGHSH and LQKENI. Trimming took off 0 bases at V and 5 bases at J, with 10 bases between the two ends. CDR3 DNA: TGTGCCAGCTCACCACCGTGGGAAGGGGAGACCCAGTACTTC. Residues: CASSPPWEGETQYF.

This clonotype was found a few times. This chain connects TRBV27 to TRBJ2-6; 10 nucleotides align to TRBD1. Per the germline V gene, CDR1 is MNHEY and CDR2 is SMNVEV (reference sequence). The CDR3 extends over 17 amino acids. The junction had 8 bases not matched to a gene; V was cut back by 5 bases and J by 4 bases. CDR3 nucleotide sequence: TGTGCCAGCAGTCTATTGGGACAGGGGCCGGGGGCCAACGTCCTGACTTTC. It specifies CASSLLGQGPGANVLTF.

V gene TRBV4-2 combines with J gene TRBJ2-7; tentatively, D is TRBD1 or TRBD2 (5 bases each). The CDR3 has 15 amino acids. Germline assignment: CDR1 LGHNA and CDR2 YNFKEQ. V lost 3 bases to trimming and J lost 7 bases, with 19 bases between them. CDR3: CASSQETGTPGEQYF. The CDR3 DNA follows: TGTGCCAGCAGCCAGGAAACCGGGACGCCGGGAGAGCAGTACTTC.

This clonotype came up many times. The chain carries TRBV20-1 and TRBJ1-1; maybe TRBD1 (5 bases). This CDR3 contains 12 residues. Germline values: CDR1 DFQATT, CDR2 SNEGSKA (reference sequence). The CDR3 region has the DNA TGCAGCGTTAGGGCAGGGAGCACTGAAGCTTTCTTT. Its translation is CSVRAGSTEAFF.

This clonotype was detected ten times or more. In DNA, the CDR3 is TGTGCCAGCAGTTTTACGGACCTAACCTACGAGCAGTACTTC. Translating it yields CASSFTDLTYEQYF. This chain connects TRBV28 to TRBJ2-7; no reliable D call. The V and J ends lost 3 bases and 2 bases respectively, with 11 bases between them. From germline, CDR1 is MDHEN and CDR2 SYDVKM. The CDR3 runs to 14 residues.

The chain employs TRBV6-1 and TRBJ1-2, with D unclear. This CDR3 comprises 13 residues. The V and J ends lost 7 bases and 4 bases respectively, with 13 bases between them. Germline V lookup: CDR1 MNHNS, CDR2 SASEGT. DNA for the CDR3: TGTGCCAGCACCAAAAGGGATACCTATGGCTACACCTTC. Translation gives CASTKRDTYGYTF.

This clonotype turned up a few times. The rearrangement uses TRBV11-2 and TRBJ2-5, with D perhaps matching TRBD2 (6 bases). Germline CDR1 is SGHAT and CDR2 is FQNNGV. This CDR3 spans 15 amino acids. Deletions cut 0 bases from V and 1 base from J, with 9 bases between. CDR3 loop: CASSLDGRLQETQYF. In nucleotides, the CDR3 is TGTGCCAGCAGCTTAGACGGGAGACTCCAAGAGACCCAGTACTTC.

At least ten counts were recorded for this clonotype. This chain uses TRBV18 with TRBJ2-1, with TRBD2 matching 12 bases. This CDR3 is built from 16 residues. After removal of 4 bases from V and 6 bases from J, the junction contained 7 bases not matched to a gene. Germline CDR1 is KGHSH and CDR2 is LQKENI. CDR3 sequence reads: CASSLSTSGSSNEQFF. CDR3 in DNA: TGTGCCAGCTCACTCTCGACTAGCGGGAGCTCCAATGAGCAGTTCTTC.

In this sample, this clonotype turned up many times. The gene calls are TRBV12-3 or TRBV12-4 and TRBJ2-7; tentative D call: TRBD1 (6 bases). The CDR3 length is 15 residues. V lost 6 bases, J lost 6 bases, and 21 bases lay in between. CDR3 coding DNA: TGTGCCAGCAGCCAGACAGGATCCCCTCGGCGCGAGCAGTACTTC. Translation gives CASSQTGSPRREQYF.

This clonotype has ten or more counts. The CDR3 loop is CASSPFSQRELVEQYF. In nucleotides, the CDR3 is TGTGCCAGCAGCCCATTCTCCCAGCGGGAGCTGGTCGAGCAGTACTTC. This rearrangement joins TRBV11-1 to TRBJ2-7; 8 bases align to TRBD2. This CDR3 has 16 residues. The junction had 15 bases not matched to a gene; V was cut back by 5 bases and J by 6 bases. Germline V CDR1 and CDR2: SGHAT, FQDESV (reference sequence).

This clonotype was seen repeatedly, ten times or more. The chain recombines TRBV9 with TRBJ2-2, with D tentatively TRBD2 (5 bases). The germline V and J ends were trimmed by 3 bases and 5 bases, with 11 bases remaining between them. The CDR3 has 14 amino acids. In germline, CDR1 is SGDLS, CDR2 YYNGEE. CDR3 residues: CASSGRTGTGELFF. Here the CDR3 DNA reads TGTGCCAGCAGCGGGAGGACTGGAACCGGGGAGCTGTTTTTT.

This clonotype was counted only a few times. The rearrangement uses TRBV4-3 and TRBJ2-6, with TRBD1 as a possible D gene (5 bases). The germline gives CDR1 LGHNA, CDR2 YSLEER. The CDR3 runs to 16 residues. V was trimmed by 0 bases and J by 3 bases, leaving 9 bases between them. Here the CDR3 DNA reads TGCGCCAGCAGCCAAGAAGCAGGGAATGGGGCCAACGTCCTGACTTTC. Protein sequence: CASSQEAGNGANVLTF.